Presented here are 11 T cell receptor beta chains from one specimen sequenced in a study of T cells in Graves' hyperthyroidism and ophthalmopathy (dated by TCRdb to about 2019). The library was made by multiplex PCR. The sample was run on an Illumina HiSeq 2000. TCR beta CDR3 regions were amplified from RNA transcripts. For the first round of RT-PCR on the TCR CDR3, the HTBI primer set was used together with the Qiagen OneStep RT-PCR kit. TCRdb ran its own pipeline on the public reads, namely fastp trimming at Q25 and MiXCR clone calling, and kept in-frame beta chains. CDR3 protein sequences are deduplicated, and each keeps its most common genes and DNA. This sample gives over 300,000 distinct CDR3 sequences in total; about 15% of them show up just once. The ten largest make up approximately 10% of the sample. Sequencing used blood. The receptors originated from a woman aged 55-69 years with Graves' hyperthyroidism.

Regarding this clonotype: One end of the junction varies from germline; a read error may be responsible. The chain employs TRBV7-9 and TRBJ2-7; 7 bases are shared with TRBD2. Germline CDR1 SEHNR, CDR2 FQNEAQ (reference sequence). The CDR3 runs to 12 residues. Here the CDR3 DNA reads TGCCTAGCGGCCACCGGCTCCTACGAGCAGTACTTC. Protein product: CLAATGSYEQYF.

This clonotype came up many times. The V and J genes are TRBV18 and TRBJ2-2; 7 bases map to TRBD2. This CDR3 spans 14 amino acids. With 0 bases clipped from V and 6 bases from J, the junction kept 1 base outside the gene matches. Per germline, CDR1 KGHSH and CDR2 LQKENI. Here the CDR3 DNA reads TGTGCCAGCTCACCACCGACTAGCCCCGGGGAGCTGTTTTTT. Protein: CASSPPTSPGELFF.

In its sample, this clonotype was seen a few times. CDR3 loop: CASSHGADSYEQYF. Here the CDR3 DNA reads TGTGCCAGCTCTCACGGGGCGGATTCCTACGAGCAGTACTTC. V is TRBV18 and J is TRBJ2-7, with D tentatively TRBD1 or TRBD2 (5 bases each). Per germline, CDR1 KGHSH and CDR2 LQKENI. The length of the CDR3 is 14 residues. V lost 6 bases and J 1 base, leaving 13 bases between the germline ends.

This clonotype showed up many times. The chain combines TRBV7-9 with TRBJ2-7, with D maybe TRBD1 (6 bases). Per the germline V gene, CDR1 is SEHNR and CDR2 is FQNEAQ (reference sequence). The CDR3 is 13 residues long. Trimming pared 5 bases from V and 4 bases from J, leaving 12 bases between. CDR3 coding DNA: TGTGCCAGCAGCCCATTAGGGGGATACGAGCAGTACTTC. Protein product: CASSPLGGYEQYF.

The chain joins TRBV27 to TRBJ2-5; 9 nucleotides align to TRBD2. J gave up 5 bases and V 7 bases, and 11 bases lay outside the gene matches. Germline values: CDR1 MNHEY, CDR2 SMNVEV (reference sequence). The CDR3 consists of 15 residues. The CDR3 reads CASNFLAGTLETQYF. The CDR3 region has the DNA TGTGCCAGCAATTTCCTAGCGGGGACTTTGGAGACCCAGTACTTC.

This clonotype was found many times. In nucleotides, the CDR3 is TGTGCCAGCTCTCAAATGGGACAGAGCGGGGAAAAACTGTTTTTT. Encoded protein: CASSQMGQSGEKLFF. The rearrangement links TRBV18 to TRBJ1-4, with 7 bases fitting TRBD1. The CDR3 has 15 amino acids. Germline assignment: CDR1 KGHSH and CDR2 LQKENI. Trimming cost V 6 bases and J 8 bases; bases outside gene matches: 12.

The table lists this clonotype with many counts. The rearrangement joins TRBV11-2 to TRBJ2-4; D not resolved. Germline-derived CDR1 and CDR2 are SGHAT and FQNNGV. The germline V and J ends were trimmed by 5 bases and 10 bases, with 9 bases remaining between them. CDR3 length equals 11 residues. The CDR3 loop reads CASSPVGIQYF. The CDR3 nucleotides read TGTGCCAGCAGCCCCGTGGGTATTCAGTACTTC.

This clonotype appeared many times. The chain combines TRBV7-3 with TRBJ2-7; possible D gene TRBD2, 5 bases. The CDR3 sequence is 12 residues long. The ends were cut back, 9 bases at V and 0 bases at J, with 9 bases in the middle. The germline CDR1 and CDR2 sequences are SGHTA and FQGTGA. The CDR3 loop is CARRAVSYEQYF. The CDR3 nucleotides are TGTGCCAGGAGGGCGGTCTCCTACGAGCAGTACTTC.

V usage is TRBV5-5 and J usage is TRBJ1-6; D not resolved. CDR1 is SGHKS, CDR2 YYEKEE, per germline (reference sequence). The CDR3 is 15 residues long. The germline V and J ends were trimmed by 2 bases and 3 bases, with 9 bases remaining between them. The DNA for the CDR3 is TGTGCCAGCAGCTTCGACGGCGACTATAATTCACCCCTCCACTTT. Translation gives CASSFDGDYNSPLHF.

This clonotype was seen at least ten times. The rearrangement links TRBV7-9 to TRBJ2-1; TRBD2 agrees at 12 bases. The V gene end was trimmed by 4 bases and the J gene end by 8 bases; junction bases not matched to a gene: 9. In germline, CDR1 is SEHNR, CDR2 FQNEAQ (reference sequence). This CDR3 is 16 amino acids long. DNA for the CDR3: TGTGCCAGCAGCTCCCCCTCTAGCGGGAGGGCCGATGAGCAGTTCTTC. As protein: CASSSPSSGRADEQFF.

This clonotype was counted many times. The rearrangement joins TRBV5-1 to TRBJ2-7, with a possible D match to TRBD2 (5 bases). Germline values: CDR1 SGHRS, CDR2 YFSETQ. With 0 bases removed from V and 0 bases from J, the gap between germline ends came to 10 bases. The CDR3 is made up of 15 amino acids. The CDR3 here is CASSLGRRPSYEQYF. CDR3 sequence (DNA): TGCGCCAGCAGCTTGGGACGGAGGCCCTCCTACGAGCAGTACTTC.